The entry that follows covers one TCR beta chain sequence. TCRbeta library preparation incorporated unique molecular identifiers. TCRdb re-analysed the PCR reads in MiXCR, keeping a single row per CDR3 protein. The sample shows roughly 220,000 distinct CDR3 sequences, about 8.8% of them seen only once. The sample belongs to a study of T-cell reconstitution after alpha-beta-depleted transplantation in children. The CDR3 runs to 16 residues. Trimming stripped 2 bases from V and 2 bases from J, with 10 bases between. Germline CDR1 reads MNHEY; CDR2 reads SMNVEV (reference sequence). The rearrangement joins TRBV27 to TRBJ1-6; no reliable D call. The sequence was collected from a human donor who donated a stem cell graft to a child with SCID. Sequences were derived from PBMCs from the stem cell graft donor, sampled from the stem cell graft. CDR3 sequence: CASSLARTAYNSPLHF. The CDR3 DNA reads as TGTGCCAGCAGTTTAGCCCGGACTGCCTATAATTCACCCCTCCACTTT.